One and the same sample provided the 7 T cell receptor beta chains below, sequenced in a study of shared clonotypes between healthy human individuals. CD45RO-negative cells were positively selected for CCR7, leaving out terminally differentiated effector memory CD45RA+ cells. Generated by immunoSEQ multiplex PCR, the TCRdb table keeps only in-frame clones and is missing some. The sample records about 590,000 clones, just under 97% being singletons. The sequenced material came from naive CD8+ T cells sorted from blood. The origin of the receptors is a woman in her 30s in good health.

The CDR3 DNA sequence: TGTGCCAGCAGCGCTGGAGGGGCCTCACCCCTCCACTTT. It is translated as CASSAGGASPLHF. The chain uses TRBV9 and TRBJ1-6; TRBD1 might be the D (5 bases). Looked up from germline, CDR1 is SGDLS and CDR2 is YYNGEE. CDR3 length: 13 amino acids. Trimming stripped 3 bases from V and 10 bases from J, with 11 bases between.

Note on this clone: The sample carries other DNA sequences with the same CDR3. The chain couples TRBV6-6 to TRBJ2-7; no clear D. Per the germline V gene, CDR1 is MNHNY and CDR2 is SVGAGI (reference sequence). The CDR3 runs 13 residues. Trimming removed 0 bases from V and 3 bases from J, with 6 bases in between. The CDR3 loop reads CASSYSTGYEQYF. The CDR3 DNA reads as TGTGCCAGCAGTTACTCGACCGGCTACGAGCAGTACTTC.

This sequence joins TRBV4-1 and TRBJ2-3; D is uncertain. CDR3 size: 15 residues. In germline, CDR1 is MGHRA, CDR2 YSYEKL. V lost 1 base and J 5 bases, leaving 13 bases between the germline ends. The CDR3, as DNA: TGCGCCAGCAGCCAAGGCGTGGGAACGGAAGATACGCAGTATTTT. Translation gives CASSQGVGTEDTQYF.

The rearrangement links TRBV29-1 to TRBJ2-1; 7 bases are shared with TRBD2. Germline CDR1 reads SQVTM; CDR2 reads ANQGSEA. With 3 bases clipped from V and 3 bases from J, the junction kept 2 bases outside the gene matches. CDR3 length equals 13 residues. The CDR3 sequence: CSVDGGDYNEQFF. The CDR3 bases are TGCAGCGTTGATGGGGGGGACTACAATGAGCAGTTCTTC.

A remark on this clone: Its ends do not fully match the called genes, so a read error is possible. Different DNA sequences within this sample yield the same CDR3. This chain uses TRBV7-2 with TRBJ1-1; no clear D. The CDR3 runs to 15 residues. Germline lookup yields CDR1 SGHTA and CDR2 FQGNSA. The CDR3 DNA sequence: TGTGCCAGCAGCTTAGATTCTGGAATGAACACTGAAGCCTTCTTT. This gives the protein CASSLDSGMNTEAFF.

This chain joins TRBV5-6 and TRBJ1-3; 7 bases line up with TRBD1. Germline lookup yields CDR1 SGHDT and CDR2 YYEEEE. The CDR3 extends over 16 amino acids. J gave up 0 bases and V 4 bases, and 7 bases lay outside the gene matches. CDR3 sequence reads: CASSHRDRVSGNTIYF. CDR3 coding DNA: TGTGCCAGCAGCCATCGGGACAGAGTCTCTGGAAACACCATATATTTT. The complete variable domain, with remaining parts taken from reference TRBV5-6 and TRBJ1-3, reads DAGVTQSPTHLIKTRGQQVTLRCSPKSGHDTVSWYQQALGQGPQFIFQYYEEEERQRGNFPDRFSGHQFPNYSSELNVNALLLGDSALYLCASSHRDRVSGNTIYFGEGSWLTVV.

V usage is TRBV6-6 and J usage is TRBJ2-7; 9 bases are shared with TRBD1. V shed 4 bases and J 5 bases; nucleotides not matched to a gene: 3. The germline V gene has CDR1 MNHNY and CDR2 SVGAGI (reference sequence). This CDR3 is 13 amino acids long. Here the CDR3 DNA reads TGTGCCAGCAGTTGGGACAGGGATAACGAGCAGTACTTC. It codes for CASSWDRDNEQYF.